Listed below are T cell receptor beta chains from one sample, sequenced in a study of breast tumors, draining lymph nodes, adjacent tissues. Using its own MiXCR run on the multiplex PCR reads, TCRdb lists one record per CDR3 protein. The sample holds roughly 130,000 distinct CDR3 sequences, nearly 20% seen once. Input material: axillary lymph node tissue. These receptors all stem from a female donor with breast cancer. Some clones in this sample may be carry-over from other donors' samples. CDR3s leave out the opening cysteine and the closing phenylalanine or tryptophan. The size of a clone is reported for some rows only, either as once, few or many, or as a class for expanded clones.

V gene	CDR3 length	J gene	clone size	CDR3 protein
TRBV20-1	14	TRBJ2-1	many	SARSQLAGVYNEQF
TRBV3-1	11	TRBJ2-7	few	ASSQTGWYEQC
TRBV28	11	TRBJ2-7	-	ASSWFGFYEQC
TRBV11-2	13	TRBJ2-1	-	ASRSPTSGRGEQF
TRBV20-1	12	TRBJ1-5	many	SARGGEDNQPQH
TRBV28	14	TRBJ2-1	-	ASSTGLVFSYNEQF
TRBV7-2	11	TRBJ1-1	-	ASSPYTSGEAF
TRBV19	13	TRBJ2-3	many	ASTSERGITDTQY
TRBV20-1	9	TRBJ1-2	-	SARGQGDCT
TRBV7-9	13	TRBJ1-2	many	ASSHTSKGHYGYT
TRBV6-2/TRBV6-3	12	TRBJ2-1	many	ASSPNTPYNEQF
TRBV4-1	14	TRBJ2-7	many	ASSQGPDRRAYEQY